The 11 T cell receptor beta chains presented below share a single source sample, sequenced in a study of B cell selection in AIRE deficiency. CD4+CD127+ cells were sorted as the conventional CD4 T cells. The data were produced by immunoSEQ multiplex PCR, yet TCRdb's version contains in-frame clones alone and is incomplete. The sample carries about 25,000 clones, 95% to 96% recorded once. The sequenced sample consisted of CD4+CD127+ conventional T cells sorted from PBMCs. The source is a human donor in good health.

V gene TRBV5-4 combines with J gene TRBJ1-2; 8 bases map to TRBD1. Germline loops: CDR1 SGHNT, CDR2 YYREEE (reference sequence). With 4 bases clipped from V and 1 base from J, the junction kept 3 bases outside the gene matches. The CDR3 length is 14 residues. As DNA, the CDR3 is TGTGCCAGCAGCCGGGACAGGTTTAACTATGGCTACACCTTC. Its protein is CASSRDRFNYGYTF. The whole variable domain, filled in from reference TRBV5-4 and TRBJ1-2, reads ETGVTQSPTHLIKTRGQQVTLRCSSQSGHNTVSWYQQALGQGPQFIFQYYREEENGRGNFPPRFSGLQFPNYSSELNVNALELDDSALYLCASSRDRFNYGYTFGSGTRLTVV.

This clone was recorded only once. This chain links TRBV19 with TRBJ1-5; 8 bases line up with TRBD1. Germline V gene lookup returns CDR1 LNHDA and CDR2 SQIVND (reference sequence). This CDR3 is 13 amino acids long. V dropped 4 bases and J dropped 7; count of bases not matched to a gene: 3. The CDR3 is CASSSRGHQPQHF. DNA for the CDR3: TGTGCCAGTAGTAGCAGGGGGCACCAGCCCCAGCATTTT.

CDR3 region: CASSRPSDLLNTEAFF. The DNA of the CDR3 is TGTGCCAGTAGCCGTCCGAGCGATCTATTGAACACTGAAGCTTTCTTT. V usage is TRBV19 and J usage is TRBJ1-1; no clear D. The CDR3 runs to 16 residues. Germline lookup yields CDR1 LNHDA and CDR2 SQIVND (reference sequence). V was shortened by 6 bases and J by 0 bases, with 17 bases between the two germline ends.

The chain recombines TRBV6-5 with TRBJ2-7, with 13 bases matching TRBD2. CDR1 and CDR2 (germline): MNHEY, SVGAGI. The CDR3 has 15 residues. Trimming at V came to 0 bases and at J to 6 bases, leaving 2 bases not matched to a gene. CDR3: CASSYSGLAGAEQYF. CDR3 DNA sequence: TGTGCCAGCAGTTACTCCGGACTAGCGGGGGCCGAGCAGTACTTC.

The V gene is TRBV7-6, the J gene TRBJ1-1; D is unresolved. The V end was cut by 5 bases, the J end by 1 base, with 11 bases between. The CDR3 contains 14 residues. Germline V gene sequence: CDR1 SGHVS, CDR2 FNYEAQ. The CDR3 here is CASSPWAANTEAFF. CDR3 sequence (DNA): TGTGCCAGCAGCCCGTGGGCGGCGAACACTGAAGCTTTCTTT.

The chain has TRBV2 and TRBJ1-5; no clear D gene. The V gene's germline CDR1 is SNHLY and CDR2 FYNNEI. This CDR3 has 15 residues. V was shortened by 1 base and J by 4 bases, with 11 bases between the two germline ends. The CDR3 here is CASSEDQVFNQPQHF. The CDR3 nucleotides are TGTGCCAGCAGTGAAGACCAGGTTTTTAATCAGCCCCAGCATTTT.

V and J are TRBV6-6 and TRBJ1-1; 8 nucleotides agree with TRBD1. This CDR3 has 16 amino acids. Per the germline V gene, CDR1 is MNHNY and CDR2 is SVGAGI (reference sequence). With 0 bases clipped from V and 6 bases from J, the junction kept 9 bases outside the gene matches. CDR3 DNA sequence: TGTGCCAGCAGTTACTCACAGGGGGATAGGCTCGCTGAAGCTTTCTTT. This encodes CASSYSQGDRLAEAFF.

This chain links TRBV4-1 with TRBJ1-5, with D unresolved. V was cut by 3 bases and J by 11 bases, with 14 bases left in between. CDR1 is MGHRA, CDR2 YSYEKL, per germline. The CDR3 is made up of 13 amino acids. CDR3 DNA sequence: TGCGCCAGCAGCCAGTTGGGATTCGGGGCCCAGCATTTT. Protein sequence: CASSQLGFGAQHF.

The J gene is TRBJ2-2, the V gene TRBV6-6, with TRBD2 matching over 9 bases. After removal of 7 bases from V and 4 bases from J, the junction contained 10 bases not matched to a gene. The CDR3 consists of 16 residues. From germline, CDR1 is MNHNY and CDR2 SVGAGI (reference sequence). Here the CDR3 DNA reads TGTGCCAGCATGGACCGCGGGAGGGTCGGCACCGGGGAGCTGTTTTTT. Translating gives CASMDRGRVGTGELFF.

V is TRBV29-1 and J is TRBJ1-3; no firm D call. Germline assignment: CDR1 SQVTM and CDR2 ANQGSEA. V lost 4 bases and J lost 0, with 7 bases in between. CDR3 length: 13 amino acids. The CDR3 spells CSVGGISGNTIYF. CDR3 DNA: TGCAGCGTTGGAGGCATCTCTGGAAACACCATATATTTT.

The rearrangement joins TRBV5-6 to TRBJ1-4; 9 nucleotides agree with TRBD1. This CDR3 contains 16 residues. Losses at the gene ends were 4 bases for V and 3 bases for J; bases not matched to a gene: 7. Germline loops: CDR1 SGHDT, CDR2 YYEEEE. For the CDR3, the DNA is TGTGCCAGCAGCCAACAGGGGGCGAGGGCTAATGAAAAACTGTTTTTT. Protein product: CASSQQGARANEKLFF.